A selection of T cell receptor beta chains follows, all from one sample in a study of T-cell reconstitution after alpha-beta-depleted transplantation in children. TCRdb re-called the PCR reads through MiXCR, storing one row per CDR3 protein. The repertoire holds hundreds of thousands of distinct CDR3 sequences, with around a third as singletons. The sequencing used PBMCs from the stem cell graft donor, collected from the stem cell graft. These receptors originate from a human donor who donated a stem cell graft to a child with aplastic anemia. The CDR3 runs from the conserved cysteine through the conserved F or W. D genes are given only for firm matches. Not all rows give a size; the values are once, few, many and, for expanded clones, a class.

clone_size	v_call	j_call	d_call	cdr3_nt	cdr3_aa
-	TRBV19	TRBJ1-1	-	TGTGCCAGTAGTATTTTGTCGGGGACTGAAGCTTTCTTT	CASSILSGTEAFF
-	TRBV12-3/TRBV12-4	TRBJ1-3	-	TGTGCCAGCAGTTTCAATCCGTCGGCCCGGGACACCATATATTTT	CASSFNPSARDTIYF
few	TRBV7-2	TRBJ2-2	-	TGTGCCAGCAGCTTAAGGAGGTTACACACCGGGGAGCTGTTTTTT	CASSLRRLHTGELFF
few	TRBV28	TRBJ1-1	TRBD1	TGTGCCAGCGGTTCGACAGGGAAGGGCACTGAAGCTTTCTTT	CASGSTGKGTEAFF
-	TRBV18	TRBJ1-5	-	TGTGCCAGCTCACTATTGGGACGGGATCAGCCCCAGCATTTT	CASSLLGRDQPQHF
-	TRBV12-5	TRBJ2-1	-	TGTGCTAGTGGACACAACACCGGCTCCTACAATGAGCAGTTCTTC	CASGHNTGSYNEQFF
-	TRBV5-4	TRBJ2-3	TRBD2	TGTGCCAGCAGCCGGGGGACTAGCGGGAGGGCTGGAGATACGCAGTATTTT	CASSRGTSGRAGDTQYF
few	TRBV9	TRBJ2-7	TRBD1	TGTGCCAGTCCCGGGACAGTGTCCTACGAGCAGTACTTC	CASPGTVSYEQYF
-	TRBV5-1	TRBJ2-2	-	TGCGCCAGCAGCCGTGACAGGAGGACCGGGGAGCTGTTTTTT	CASSRDRRTGELFF
few	TRBV29-1	TRBJ1-4	-	TGCAGCGTTCCCGGGATAGGTAATGAAAAACTGTTTTTT	CSVPGIGNEKLFF
few	TRBV9	TRBJ2-3	-	TGTGCCAGCAGCTCCGGGACATCTAGCACAGATACGCAGTATTTT	CASSSGTSSTDTQYF
-	TRBV7-9	TRBJ1-4	-	TGTGCCAGCATTCCGGGACGTGGGTTTCGGTCCGAAAAACTGTTTTTT	CASIPGRGFRSEKLFF
-	TRBV7-2	TRBJ2-5	-	TGTGCCAGCAGCTTAGGGGCAGGAAGAGGCTTGGGGGAGACCCAGTACTTC	CASSLGAGRGLGETQYF
-	TRBV11-2	TRBJ1-6	-	TGTGCCAGCAGCCCGGGACGTGGTTCACCCCTCCACTTT	CASSPGRGSPLHF
-	TRBV9	TRBJ2-1	-	TGTGCCAGCAGCGTAGAGTCTGGATGGTCTGAGCAGTTCTTC	CASSVESGWSEQFF
-	TRBV19	TRBJ1-3	TRBD1	TGTGCCAGTAGTATTTCGGGACAGGGACCCAACACCATATATTTT	CASSISGQGPNTIYF
-	TRBV29-1	TRBJ2-3	-	TGCAGCGTTGAAGGAACGACAGGACGGGCAGATACGCAGTATTTT	CSVEGTTGRADTQYF
-	TRBV4-2	TRBJ1-2	-	TGTGCCAGCAGCCAAGAACAAGATGGCTACACCTTC	CASSQEQDGYTF
-	TRBV5-6	TRBJ2-1	TRBD2	TGTGCCAGCAGCTTGGATAGCGGGAGGACGTACAATGAGCAGTTCTTC	CASSLDSGRTYNEQFF
many	TRBV6-2/TRBV6-3	TRBJ2-1	TRBD2	TGTGCCAGCAGTTCCGGACTAGCGGGACCCCCTCCCTACAATGAGCAGTTCTTC	CASSSGLAGPPPYNEQFF
few	TRBV6-2/TRBV6-3	TRBJ2-3	-	TGTGCCAGCAGTTACAGGAGGGCGACTAGCACAGATACGCAGTATTTT	CASSYRRATSTDTQYF
-	TRBV19	TRBJ2-7	TRBD1	TGTGCCAGCTCCCGGGACAGACCCTACGAGCAGTACTTC	CASSRDRPYEQYF
-	TRBV28	TRBJ1-1	-	TGTGCCAGCAGGATGACAGGCAACACTGAAGCTTTCTTT	CASRMTGNTEAFF
few	TRBV28	TRBJ2-7	-	TGTGCCAGCAGTCCCCGGATCTACGAGCAGTACTTC	CASSPRIYEQYF
few	TRBV7-9	TRBJ2-3	-	TGTGCCAGCAGCTTAGATGGGGGAGTAGCAGCAGATACGCAGTATTTT	CASSLDGGVAADTQYF
few	TRBV27	TRBJ1-2	-	TGTGCCAGCGCAGGGACGGGCTATGGCTACACCTTC	CASAGTGYGYTF
few	TRBV12-3/TRBV12-4	TRBJ2-7	-	TGTGCCAGCAGTTTAGGGGGCCCTAACTACGAGCAGTACTTC	CASSLGGPNYEQYF
-	TRBV3-1	TRBJ2-7	-	TGTGCCAGCAGCCAAGAAAGTTTCAGAGGACGCGAGCAGTACTTC	CASSQESFRGREQYF
-	TRBV5-6	TRBJ1-2	-	TGTGCCAGCAGCGGGGGCGGCGCAGTTTCCTATGGCTACACCTTC	CASSGGGAVSYGYTF
-	TRBV6-1	TRBJ2-2	TRBD2	TGTGCCAGCAGTGTTGGACTAGCAGCTAACACCGGGGAGCTGTTTTTT	CASSVGLAANTGELFF
-	TRBV3-1	TRBJ2-2	TRBD2	TGTGCCTCCGGCGGGACTAGCTTTACCGGGGAGCTGTTTTTT	CASGGTSFTGELFF
few	TRBV5-1	TRBJ2-7	TRBD1	TGCGCCAGCAGCATATTGGCCGACAGGGACTACGAGCAGTACTTC	CASSILADRDYEQYF
-	TRBV6-1	TRBJ2-2	TRBD2	TGTGCCAGCAGTAGTCCCGGGACTAGCGGGGCAAAGCCCACCGGGGAGCTGTTTTTT	CASSSPGTSGAKPTGELFF